The sequence of this T cell receptor (beta chain) was determined in a study of HIV-infected patients and healthy controls. This clonotype has just a few counts. One entry per CDR3 protein results from TCRdb running MiXCR on the 5' RACE reads. The sample holds about 67,000 distinct CDR3 sequences, around 17% seen once. V gave up 4 bases and J gave up 1 base; unmatched junction bases: 4. The germline CDR1 and CDR2 sequences are SGHRS and YFSETQ. The CDR3 is 15 residues long. Sequencing input: CD4+ T cells from blood. The chain joins TRBV5-1 to TRBJ1-5, with 8 bases aligning to TRBD1. The TCR comes from a human donor in good health. The CDR3 DNA reads TGCGCCAGCAGCCTCACAGGGGGAAGCAATCAGCCCCAGCATTTT. It yields the protein CASSLTGGSNQPQHF.